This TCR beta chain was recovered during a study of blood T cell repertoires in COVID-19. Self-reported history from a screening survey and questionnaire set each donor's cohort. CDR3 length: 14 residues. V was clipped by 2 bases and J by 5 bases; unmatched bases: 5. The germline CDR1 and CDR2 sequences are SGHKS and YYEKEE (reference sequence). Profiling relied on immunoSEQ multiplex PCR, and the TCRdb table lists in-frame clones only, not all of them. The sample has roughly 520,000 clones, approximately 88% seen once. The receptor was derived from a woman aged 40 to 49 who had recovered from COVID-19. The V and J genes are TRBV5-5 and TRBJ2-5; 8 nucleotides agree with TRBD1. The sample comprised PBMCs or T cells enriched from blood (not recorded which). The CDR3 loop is CASSFGTGGETQYF. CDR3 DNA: TGTGCCAGCAGCTTTGGGACAGGTGGGGAGACCCAGTACTTC.